This T cell receptor (beta chain) was obtained from a study of T cells after posttransplantation cyclophosphamide. Only in-frame clones appear in the TCRdb table, and some are missing; sequencing was by immunoSEQ multiplex PCR. Altogether about 25,000 clones were found in the sample, and no singletons occur. This clone was detected many times. What it binds is unknown. Study conclusions and caveats: Donor-recipient repertoire similarity was low at 1-2 months, rising over year one.

The clonotype comes from a man aged 50 to 59 in good health, CMV-negative, and a related stem cell transplant donor. What was sequenced was PBMCs.

CDR3 amino acids: CASTPSRFSYEQYF. The CDR3 bases are TGTGCCAGTACCCCGAGTCGGTTCTCCTACGAGCAGTACTTC. The rearrangement uses TRBV19 and TRBJ2-7; D is undetermined. Germline V gives CDR1 LNHDA, CDR2 SQIVND (reference sequence). The CDR3 extends over 14 amino acids. Trimming took 7 bases from V and 0 from J, leaving 13 bases between them. The entire variable domain, with the rest obtained from reference TRBV19 and TRBJ2-7, is as follows: DGGITQSPKYLFRKEGQNVTLSCEQNLNHDAMYWYRQDPGQGLRLIYYSQIVNDFQKGDIAEGYSVSREKKESFPLTVTSAQKNPTAFYLCASTPSRFSYEQYFGPGTRLTVT.